This record looks at one T cell receptor (beta chain) sequence and its context. The antigen remains unidentified. Time point: cycle 4 day 1 (C4D1), after 5 to 7 weeks of nivolumab. Every single patient, without exception, relapsed after autologous stem cell transplantation, and brentuximab vedotin exposure varied. This record belongs to a study of PD-1 blockade in classical Hodgkin lymphoma. Overall study results and limits: Possible causes of repertoire differences, disease activity or prior therapy, remain undefined.

TCRdb's table, derived via immunoSEQ multiplex PCR, lists solely in-frame clones and lacks some. The sample has approximately 44,000 clones; approximately 71% are singletons. Trimming took 3 bases from V and 1 from J, leaving 12 bases between them. Germline V gene sequence: CDR1 LGHNA, CDR2 YSLEER. The CDR3 extends over 15 amino acids. The J gene is TRBJ2-5, the V gene TRBV4-3; either TRBD1 or TRBD2 may fit D (6 bases each). The sequence derives from a human donor with classical Hodgkin lymphoma. Sequenced here: peripheral blood mononuclear cells (PBMCs), sampled before the fourth cycle of nivolumab. The CDR3 DNA reads TGCGCCAGCAGCCAGGGGGGCGGCAGCCAAGAGACCCAGTACTTC. Translating it yields CASSQGGGSQETQYF.